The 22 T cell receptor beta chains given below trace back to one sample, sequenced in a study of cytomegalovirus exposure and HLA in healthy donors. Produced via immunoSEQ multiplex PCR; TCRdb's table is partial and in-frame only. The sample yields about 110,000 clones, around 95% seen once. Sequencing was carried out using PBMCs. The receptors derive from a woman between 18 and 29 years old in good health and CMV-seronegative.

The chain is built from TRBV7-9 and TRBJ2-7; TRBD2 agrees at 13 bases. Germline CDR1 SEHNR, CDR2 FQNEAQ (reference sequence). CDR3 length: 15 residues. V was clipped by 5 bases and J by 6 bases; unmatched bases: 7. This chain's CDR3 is CASSEPTSGGFEQYF. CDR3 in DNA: TGTGCCAGCAGCGAGCCGACTAGCGGGGGGTTCGAGCAGTACTTC.

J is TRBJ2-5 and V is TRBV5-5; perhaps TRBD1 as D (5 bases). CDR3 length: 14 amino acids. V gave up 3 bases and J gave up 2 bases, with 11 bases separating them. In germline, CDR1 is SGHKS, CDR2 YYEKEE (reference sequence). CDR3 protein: CASSSRTKQETQYF. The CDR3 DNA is TGTGCCAGCAGCTCCAGGACAAAGCAAGAGACCCAGTACTTC.

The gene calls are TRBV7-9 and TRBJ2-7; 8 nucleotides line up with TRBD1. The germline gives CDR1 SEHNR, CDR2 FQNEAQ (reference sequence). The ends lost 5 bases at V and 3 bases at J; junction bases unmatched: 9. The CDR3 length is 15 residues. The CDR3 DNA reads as TGTGCCAGCAGCAGACAGGGGTTGAACTTCTACGAGCAGTACTTC. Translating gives CASSRQGLNFYEQYF.

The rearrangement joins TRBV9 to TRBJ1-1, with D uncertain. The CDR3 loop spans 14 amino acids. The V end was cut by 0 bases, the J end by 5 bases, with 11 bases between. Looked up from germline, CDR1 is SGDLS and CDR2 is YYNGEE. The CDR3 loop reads CASSVEAGRTEAFF. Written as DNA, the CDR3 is TGTGCCAGCAGCGTAGAGGCAGGCCGTACTGAAGCTTTCTTT.

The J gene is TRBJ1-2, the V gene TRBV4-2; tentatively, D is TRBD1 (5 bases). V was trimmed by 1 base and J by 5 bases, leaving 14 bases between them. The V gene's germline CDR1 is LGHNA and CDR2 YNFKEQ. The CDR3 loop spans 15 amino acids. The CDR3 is CASSQVHGTQYGYTF. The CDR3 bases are TGTGCCAGCAGCCAAGTACACGGGACTCAGTATGGCTACACCTTC.

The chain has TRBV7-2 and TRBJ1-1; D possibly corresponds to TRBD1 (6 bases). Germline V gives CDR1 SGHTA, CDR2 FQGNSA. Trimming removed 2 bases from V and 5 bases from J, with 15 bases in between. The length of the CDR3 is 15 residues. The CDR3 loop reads CASSLYRVGGTEAFF. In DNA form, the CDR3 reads TGTGCCAGCAGCTTATACAGGGTTGGGGGAACTGAAGCTTTCTTT.

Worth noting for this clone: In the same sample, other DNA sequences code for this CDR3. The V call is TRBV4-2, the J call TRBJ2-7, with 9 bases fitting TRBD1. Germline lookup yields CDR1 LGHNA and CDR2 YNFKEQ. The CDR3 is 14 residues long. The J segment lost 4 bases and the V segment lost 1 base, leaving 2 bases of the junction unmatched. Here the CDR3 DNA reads TGTGCCAGCAGCCAAGGGACAGGGGATTACGAGCAGTACTTC. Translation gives CASSQGTGDYEQYF.

DNA for the CDR3: TGTGCCAGCAGCTCCGGGACAGGGGGACTTAGGGGCTATGGCTACACCTTC. It encodes CASSSGTGGLRGYGYTF. This chain uses TRBV11-2 with TRBJ1-2; the match to TRBD1 covers 11 bases. Germline assignment: CDR1 SGHAT and CDR2 FQNNGV. This CDR3 has 17 amino acids. The V and J ends lost 4 bases and 4 bases, in that order; junction bases with no gene match: 11.

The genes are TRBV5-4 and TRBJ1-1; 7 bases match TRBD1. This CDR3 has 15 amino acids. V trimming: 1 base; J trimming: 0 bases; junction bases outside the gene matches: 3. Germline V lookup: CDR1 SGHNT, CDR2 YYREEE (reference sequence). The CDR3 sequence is CASSLTGTVNTEAFF. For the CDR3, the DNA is TGTGCCAGCAGCTTGACGGGGACAGTGAACACTGAAGCTTTCTTT.

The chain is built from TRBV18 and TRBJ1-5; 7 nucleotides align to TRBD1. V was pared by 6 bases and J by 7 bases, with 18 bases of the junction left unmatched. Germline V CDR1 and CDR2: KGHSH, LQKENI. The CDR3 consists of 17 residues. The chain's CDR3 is CASSPNSGTGVGQPQHF. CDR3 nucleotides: TGTGCCAGCTCTCCCAATTCCGGTACAGGGGTGGGCCAGCCCCAGCATTTT.

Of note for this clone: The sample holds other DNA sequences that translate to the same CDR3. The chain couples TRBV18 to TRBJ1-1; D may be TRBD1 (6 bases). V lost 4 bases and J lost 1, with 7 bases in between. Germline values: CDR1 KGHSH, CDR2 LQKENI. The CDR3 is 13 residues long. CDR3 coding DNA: TGTGCCAGCTCACAACAGGGGAACACTGAAGCTTTCTTT. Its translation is CASSQQGNTEAFF.

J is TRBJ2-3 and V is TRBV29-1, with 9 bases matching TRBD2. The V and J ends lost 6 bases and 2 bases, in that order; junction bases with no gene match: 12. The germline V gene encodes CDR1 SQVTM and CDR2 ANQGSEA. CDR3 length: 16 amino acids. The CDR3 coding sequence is TGCAGCGTGGATGCGGGACTAGCTAGATCCACAGATACGCAGTATTTT. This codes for CSVDAGLARSTDTQYF.

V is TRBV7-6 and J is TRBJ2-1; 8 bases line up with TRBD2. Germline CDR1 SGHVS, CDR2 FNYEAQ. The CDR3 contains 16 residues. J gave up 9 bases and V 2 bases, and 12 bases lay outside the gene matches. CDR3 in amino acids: CASSLLGPAGGGEQFF. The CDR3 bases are TGTGCCAGCAGCTTATTGGGTCCAGCCGGGGGGGGTGAGCAGTTCTTC. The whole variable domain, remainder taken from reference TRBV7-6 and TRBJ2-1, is GAGVSQSPRYKVTKRGQDVALRCDPISGHVSLYWYRQALGQGPEFLTYFNYEAQQDKSGLPNDRFSAERPEGSISTLTIQRTEQRDSAMYRCASSLLGPAGGGEQFFGPGTRLTVL.

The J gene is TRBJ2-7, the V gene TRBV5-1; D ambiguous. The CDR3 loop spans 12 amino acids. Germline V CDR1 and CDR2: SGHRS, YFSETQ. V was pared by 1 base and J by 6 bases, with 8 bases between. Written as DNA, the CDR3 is TGCGCCAGCAGCTTGAGTAGCTCCGAGCAGTACTTC. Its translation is CASSLSSSEQYF.

The CDR3 protein is CASSLSGLAGATQYF. The CDR3 DNA reads as TGTGCCAGCAGTTTATCCGGGCTAGCGGGGGCTACGCAGTATTTT. The chain uses TRBV27 and TRBJ2-3; 10 bases map to TRBD2. The CDR3 contains 15 residues. The trim removed 0 bases at V and 8 bases at J, leaving 5 bases unmatched. The germline V gene encodes CDR1 MNHEY and CDR2 SMNVEV (reference sequence).

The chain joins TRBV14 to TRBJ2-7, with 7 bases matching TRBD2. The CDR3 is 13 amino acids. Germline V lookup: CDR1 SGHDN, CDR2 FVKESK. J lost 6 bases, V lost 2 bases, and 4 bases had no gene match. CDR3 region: CASSQPGGSEQYF. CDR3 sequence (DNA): TGTGCCAGCAGCCAACCGGGAGGCAGCGAGCAGTACTTC.

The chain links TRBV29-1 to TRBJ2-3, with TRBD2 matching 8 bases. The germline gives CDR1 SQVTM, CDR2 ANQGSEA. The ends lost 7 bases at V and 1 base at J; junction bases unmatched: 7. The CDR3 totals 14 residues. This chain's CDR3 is CSAGGGRGTDTQYF. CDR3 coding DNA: TGCAGCGCTGGCGGGGGGCGGGGCACAGATACGCAGTATTTT.

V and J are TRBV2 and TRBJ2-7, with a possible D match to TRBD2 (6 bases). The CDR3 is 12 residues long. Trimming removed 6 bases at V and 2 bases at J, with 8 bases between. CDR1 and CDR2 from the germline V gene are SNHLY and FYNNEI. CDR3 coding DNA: TGTGCCAGCAGGCGGGATACCTACGAGCAGTACTTC. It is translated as CASRRDTYEQYF.

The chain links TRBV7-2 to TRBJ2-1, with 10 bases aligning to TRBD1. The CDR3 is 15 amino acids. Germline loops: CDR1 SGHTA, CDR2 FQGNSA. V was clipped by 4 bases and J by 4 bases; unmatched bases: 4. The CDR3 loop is CASSSDRGLYNEQFF. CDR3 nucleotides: TGTGCCAGCAGCTCCGACAGGGGGCTTTACAATGAGCAGTTCTTC.

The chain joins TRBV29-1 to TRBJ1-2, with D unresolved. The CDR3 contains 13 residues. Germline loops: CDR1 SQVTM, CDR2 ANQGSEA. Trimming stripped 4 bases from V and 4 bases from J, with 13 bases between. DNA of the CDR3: TGCAGCGTTGTTAAACCAGGTCTCTATGGCTACACCTTC. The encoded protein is CSVVKPGLYGYTF. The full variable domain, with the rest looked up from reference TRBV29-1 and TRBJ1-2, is SAVISQKPSRDICQRGTSLTIQCQVDSQVTMMFWYRQQPGQSLTLIATANQGSEATYESGFVIDKFPISRPNLTFSTLTVSNMSPEDSSIYLCSVVKPGLYGYTFGSGTRLTVV.

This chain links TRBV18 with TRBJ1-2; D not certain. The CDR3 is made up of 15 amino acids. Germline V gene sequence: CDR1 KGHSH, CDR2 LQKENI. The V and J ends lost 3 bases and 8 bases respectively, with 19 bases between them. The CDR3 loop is CASSPVAGPTGGYTF. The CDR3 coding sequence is TGTGCCAGCTCACCGGTGGCAGGTCCGACGGGGGGCTACACCTTC.

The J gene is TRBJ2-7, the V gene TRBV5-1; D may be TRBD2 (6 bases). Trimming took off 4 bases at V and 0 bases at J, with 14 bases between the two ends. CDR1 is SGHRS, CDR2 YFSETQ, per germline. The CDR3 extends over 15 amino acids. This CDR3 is CASSHAVGGSYEQYF. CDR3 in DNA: TGCGCCAGCAGCCATGCGGTGGGAGGCTCCTACGAGCAGTACTTC.